This T cell receptor (beta chain) was profiled in a study of blood T cell repertoires in COVID-19. About the study: From T cells, B-cell-depleted T cells, or PBMCs came the material, which was cDNA or gDNA.

Per the germline V gene, CDR1 is SNHLY and CDR2 is FYNNEI. CDR3 length equals 15 residues. Trimming cost V 7 bases and J 7 bases, with 22 bases left between them. Original data processing: The assay estimated nucleated cells by amplifying reference gene primers. Clones were read by immunoSEQ multiplex PCR, and TCRdb kept only the in-frame ones, dropping some. The V and J calls and clone size are taken from that table; D and trimming were inferred from the DNA. The sample lists 400,000 or so clones; approximately 86% were seen once. Specimen: peripheral blood. V usage is TRBV2 and J usage is TRBJ1-1; maybe TRBD1 (5 bases). This clonotype was sampled from a human donor in a cohort sampled during active COVID-19. This chain's CDR3 is CASIPFGGGNDEAFF. The DNA of the CDR3 is TGTGCCAGCATCCCTTTCGGGGGGGGGAATGATGAAGCTTTCTTT.